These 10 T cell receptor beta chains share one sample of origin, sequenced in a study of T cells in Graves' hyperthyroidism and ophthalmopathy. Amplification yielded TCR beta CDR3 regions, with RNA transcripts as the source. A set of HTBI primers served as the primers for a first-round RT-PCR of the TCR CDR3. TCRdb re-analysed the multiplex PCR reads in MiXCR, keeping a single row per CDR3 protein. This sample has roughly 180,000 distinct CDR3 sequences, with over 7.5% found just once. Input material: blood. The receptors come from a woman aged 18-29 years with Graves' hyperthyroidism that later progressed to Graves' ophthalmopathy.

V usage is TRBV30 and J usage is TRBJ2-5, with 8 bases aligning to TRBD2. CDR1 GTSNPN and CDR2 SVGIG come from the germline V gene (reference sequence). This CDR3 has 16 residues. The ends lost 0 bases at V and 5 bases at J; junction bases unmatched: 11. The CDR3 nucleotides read TGTGCCTGGAGTGTAGAATCCGGGGGGGCCAGGGAGACCCAGTACTTC. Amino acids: CAWSVESGGARETQYF. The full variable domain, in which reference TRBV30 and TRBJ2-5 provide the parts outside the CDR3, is SQTIHQWPATLVQPVGSPLSLECTVEGTSNPNLYWYRQAAGRGLQLLFYSVGIGQISSEVPQNLSASRPQDRQFILSSKKLLLSDSGFYLCAWSVESGGARETQYFGPGTRLLVL.

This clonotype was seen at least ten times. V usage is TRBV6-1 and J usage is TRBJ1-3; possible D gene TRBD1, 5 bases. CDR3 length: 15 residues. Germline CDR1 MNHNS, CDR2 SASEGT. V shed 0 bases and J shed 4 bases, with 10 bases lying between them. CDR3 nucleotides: TGTGCCAGCAGTGAAGCGTGGGGGTGGGGAAACACCATATATTTT. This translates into CASSEAWGWGNTIYF.

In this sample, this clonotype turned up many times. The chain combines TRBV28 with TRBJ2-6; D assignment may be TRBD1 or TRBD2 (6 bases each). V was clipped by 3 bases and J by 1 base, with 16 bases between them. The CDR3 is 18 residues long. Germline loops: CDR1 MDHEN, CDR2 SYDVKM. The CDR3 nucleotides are TGTGCCAGCAGTTTTACGTTCCGGGGGCGTTCTGGGGCCAACGTCCTGACTTTC. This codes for CASSFTFRGRSGANVLTF.

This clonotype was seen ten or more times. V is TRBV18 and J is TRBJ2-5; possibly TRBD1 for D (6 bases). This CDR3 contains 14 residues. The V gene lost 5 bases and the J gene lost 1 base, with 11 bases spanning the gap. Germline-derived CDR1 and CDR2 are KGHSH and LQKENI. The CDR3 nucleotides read TGTGCCAGCTCAAACCGGGACACCCAAGAGACCCAGTACTTC. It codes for CASSNRDTQETQYF.

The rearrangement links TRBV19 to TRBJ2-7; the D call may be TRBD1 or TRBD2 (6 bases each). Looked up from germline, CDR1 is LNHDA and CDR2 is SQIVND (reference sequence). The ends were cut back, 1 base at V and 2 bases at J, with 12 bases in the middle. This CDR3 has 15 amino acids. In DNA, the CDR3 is TGTGCCAGTAGTATAGGGGGGGCAGGAACCTACGAGCAGTACTTC. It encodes CASSIGGAGTYEQYF.

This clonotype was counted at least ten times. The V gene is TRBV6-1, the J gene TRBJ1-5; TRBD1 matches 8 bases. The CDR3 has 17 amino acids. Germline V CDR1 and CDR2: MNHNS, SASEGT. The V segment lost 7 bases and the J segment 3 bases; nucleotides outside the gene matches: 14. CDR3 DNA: TGTGCCAGCAATAGACGCGACAGGGGAGGGGTCAATCAGCCCCAGCATTTT. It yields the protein CASNRRDRGGVNQPQHF.

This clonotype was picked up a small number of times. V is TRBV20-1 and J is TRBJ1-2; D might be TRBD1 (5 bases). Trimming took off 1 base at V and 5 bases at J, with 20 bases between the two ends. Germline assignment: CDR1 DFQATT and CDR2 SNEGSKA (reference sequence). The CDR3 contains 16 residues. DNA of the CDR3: TGCAGTGCTAGAGGTACAACAACAGGTTCAGGGTATGGCTACACCTTC. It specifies CSARGTTTGSGYGYTF.

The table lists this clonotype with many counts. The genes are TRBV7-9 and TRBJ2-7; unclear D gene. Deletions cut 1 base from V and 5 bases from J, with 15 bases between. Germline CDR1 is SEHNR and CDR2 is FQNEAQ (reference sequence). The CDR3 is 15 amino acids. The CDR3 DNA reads TGTGCCAGCAGCTTAGGAGTTATGATGGCGGACGAGCAGTACTTC. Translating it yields CASSLGVMMADEQYF.

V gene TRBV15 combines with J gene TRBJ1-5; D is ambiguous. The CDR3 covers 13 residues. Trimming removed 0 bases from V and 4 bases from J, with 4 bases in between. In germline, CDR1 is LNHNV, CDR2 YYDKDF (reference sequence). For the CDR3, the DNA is TGTGCCACCAGCAGAGAAGTGAATCAGCCCCAGCATTTT. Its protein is CATSREVNQPQHF.

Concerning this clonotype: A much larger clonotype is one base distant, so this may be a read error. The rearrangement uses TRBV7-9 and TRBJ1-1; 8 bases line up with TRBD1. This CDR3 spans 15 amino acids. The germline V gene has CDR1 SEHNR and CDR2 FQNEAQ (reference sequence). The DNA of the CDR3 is TGTGGCAGCAGCTTAGGATACAGGGGGAAGGCTGAAGCTTTCTTT. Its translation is CGSSLGYRGKAEAFF. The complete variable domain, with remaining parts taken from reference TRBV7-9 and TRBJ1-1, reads DTGVSQNPRHKITKRGQNVTFRCDPISEHNRLYWYRQTLGQGPEFLTYFQNEAQLEKSRLLSDRFSAERPKGSFSTLEIQRTEQGDSAMYLCGSSLGYRGKAEAFFGQGTRLTVV.